The clone carrying this T cell receptor beta chain was picked up many times. Its antigen is not known. This record belongs to a study of identical twins. General observations from the study: Possibly, invariant MAIT and iNKT cells partly confounded zero-insertion analyses. An excess of low generation probability was shown by twin-shared out-of-frame alpha sequences. Abundant beta clonotypes from cord blood bore fewer insertions; memory repertoires lacked this pattern.

The CDR3 is made up of 13 amino acids. Germline values: CDR1 SGHRS, CDR2 YFSETQ. V lost 4 bases to trimming and J lost 7 bases; unmatched junction nucleotides: 7. MiXCR was run by TCRdb on the 5' RACE reads, yielding one entry per CDR3 protein. Found here are around 100,000 distinct CDR3 sequences, 5.9% of them singletons; the top ten hold approximately 12%. Healthy Caucasians, and only they, were the donors. The V call is TRBV5-1, the J call TRBJ1-1, with TRBD1 identical over 7 bases. This receptor was obtained from a woman in her 50s in good health. The sequenced sample consisted of memory T cells sorted from blood. The CDR3 sequence is CASSASGQIEAFF. The DNA for the CDR3 is TGCGCCAGCAGCGCATCGGGACAGATTGAAGCTTTCTTT.